A selection of T cell receptor beta chains follows, all from one sample in a study of cytomegalovirus exposure and HLA in healthy donors. The repertoire was sequenced with immunoSEQ multiplex PCR; TCRdb's copy has only in-frame clones and lacks some. The sample contains 120,000 or so clones, about nine tenths of which appear only once. What was sequenced was PBMCs. The receptors were gathered from a man aged 30-40 years in good health and CMV-seronegative. Both conserved end residues are part of each CDR3. D genes are given only for firm matches. Size is stated for part of the rows, as once, few or many counts, or as a class when the clone is expanded.

TRBJ1-5 | . | . | 15 | TRBV5-8 | CASSLVVGVNQPQHF | TGTGCCAGCAGCTTGGTGGTAGGGGTTAATCAGCCCCAGCATTTT
TRBJ2-3 | . | . | 16 | TRBV9 | CASSLHRERYTDTQYF | TGTGCCAGCAGCCTACACAGGGAAAGATACACAGATACGCAGTATTTT
TRBJ1-4 | . | . | 15 | TRBV7-2 | CASSFTQATNEKLFF | TGTGCCAGCAGCTTCACACAGGCAACTAATGAAAAACTGTTTTTT
TRBJ2-5 | . | . | 13 | TRBV11-2 | CASSRSTEETQYF | TGTGCCAGCAGCCGAAGTACGGAAGAGACCCAGTACTTC
TRBJ2-7 | TRBD2 | . | 21 | TRBV4-2 | CASSQGPVGVAGVPPTGEQYF | TGTGCCAGCAGCCAAGGACCCGTCGGGGTAGCGGGAGTTCCCCCGACGGGGGAGCAGTACTTC
TRBJ2-2 | TRBD1 | few | 14 | TRBV10-3 | CATYTGGVHGELFF | TGTGCCACCTATACAGGGGGCGTTCACGGGGAGCTGTTTTTT
TRBJ2-1 | TRBD2 | . | 14 | TRBV16 | CASSQATSGRWQFF | TGTGCCAGCAGCCAAGCGACTAGCGGCCGATGGCAGTTCTTC
TRBJ2-7 | TRBD2 | . | 18 | TRBV19 | CASSRGTSGSPLSYEQYF | TGTGCCAGTAGTAGGGGGACTAGCGGGAGCCCCCTCTCCTACGAGCAGTACTTC
TRBJ1-1 | . | . | 14 | TRBV5-6 | CASSLGQTGNEAFF | TGTGCCAGCAGCTTGGGTCAGACGGGTAATGAAGCTTTCTTT
TRBJ2-7 | . | few | 13 | TRBV30 | CAWSPFLTYEQYF | TGTGCCTGGAGTCCCTTCCTAACCTACGAGCAGTACTTC
TRBJ2-1 | TRBD2 | . | 16 | TRBV2 | CASSDDLAGGSNEQFF | TGTGCCAGCAGTGACGATCTAGCGGGAGGGAGTAATGAGCAGTTCTTC
TRBJ2-3 | TRBD1 | . | 16 | TRBV5-1 | CASSSGTASSTDTQYF | TGCGCCAGCAGCTCTGGGACAGCGTCCTCCACAGATACGCAGTATTTT
TRBJ1-5 | TRBD1 | . | 16 | TRBV15 | CATSRRGQGSGQPQHF | TGTGCCACCAGCAGACGCGGACAGGGTTCAGGTCAGCCCCAGCATTTT
TRBJ2-2 | TRBD2 | . | 14 | TRBV5-4 | CASSSGSGRGELFF | TGTGCCAGCAGCTCGGGATCCGGGAGGGGGGAGCTGTTTTTT
TRBJ1-5 | . | . | 14 | TRBV27 | CASSLSTVNQPQHF | TGTGCCAGCAGTTTATCAACGGTCAATCAGCCCCAGCATTTT
TRBJ1-2 | . | . | 14 | TRBV2 | CASNPLDSLNGYTF | TGTGCCAGCAACCCCCTGGACAGTCTCAATGGCTACACCTTC
TRBJ2-7 | TRBD1 | . | 13 | TRBV10-3 | CAIRGTVAYEQYF | TGTGCCATCAGGGGGACAGTGGCCTACGAGCAGTACTTC
TRBJ1-1 | . | . | 15 | TRBV9 | CASSLRSGGNTEAFF | TGTGCCAGCAGCCTCCGGTCGGGGGGGAACACTGAAGCTTTCTTT
TRBJ1-1 | . | . | 14 | TRBV30 | CAWSLDSMNTEAFF | TGTGCCTGGAGTCTAGACAGCATGAACACTGAAGCTTTCTTT
TRBJ2-3 | . | . | 14 | TRBV9 | CASESSPNTDTQYF | TGTGCCAGCGAGTCGAGCCCGAACACAGATACGCAGTATTTT
TRBJ1-2 | . | . | 18 | TRBV4-3 | CASSQDLGAGNLNYGYTF | TGCGCCAGCAGCCAAGATCTAGGGGCAGGGAACCTTAACTATGGCTACACCTTC
TRBJ2-5 | . | . | 14 | TRBV27 | CASSLPGAQETQYF | TGTGCCAGCAGTTTACCGGGAGCTCAAGAGACCCAGTACTTC
TRBJ1-1 | . | . | 14 | TRBV9 | CASSVDTGDTEAFF | TGTGCCAGCAGCGTAGACACGGGAGACACTGAAGCTTTCTTT
TRBJ2-7 | TRBD2 | . | 16 | TRBV7-9 | CASSVYTSGRSHEQYF | TGTGCCAGCAGCGTCTACACTAGCGGGAGGTCCCACGAGCAGTACTTC
TRBJ2-7 | TRBD1 | once | 15 | TRBV7-2 | CASSLATGGAYEQYF | TGTGCCAGCAGCTTAGCGACAGGGGGCGCTTACGAGCAGTACTTC
TRBJ2-7 | TRBD1 | . | 12 | TRBV6-1 | CASKGQRYEQYF | TGTGCCAGCAAGGGACAGCGGTACGAGCAGTACTTC
TRBJ2-3 | . | . | 16 | TRBV7-9 | CASSQGPSGTADTQYF | TGTGCCAGCAGCCAGGGGCCTAGTGGGACGGCAGATACGCAGTATTTT
TRBJ1-6 | TRBD1 | . | 17 | TRBV9 | CASSKSRWGQGNSPLHF | TGTGCCAGCAGCAAATCCCGGTGGGGACAGGGTAATTCACCCCTCCACTTT
TRBJ1-1 | . | . | 13 | TRBV7-2 | CASSPEVRGEAFF | TGTGCCAGCAGCCCCGAAGTCCGGGGTGAAGCTTTCTTT
TRBJ2-3 | . | . | 15 | TRBV30 | CAWTVGAIRTDTQYF | TGTGCCTGGACGGTAGGAGCGATCCGCACAGATACGCAGTATTTT
TRBJ2-5 | TRBD1 | . | 16 | TRBV9 | CASSVGGTGGLETQYF | TGTGCCAGCAGCGTAGGCGGGACAGGGGGCCTTGAGACCCAGTACTTC
TRBJ1-3 | . | once | 17 | TRBV6-7 | CASPSRGSPISGNTIYF | TGTGCCAGCCCTTCACGGGGGTCCCCTATCTCTGGAAACACCATATATTTT
TRBJ2-7 | . | . | 14 | TRBV5-6 | CASSFSQAWDEQYF | TGTGCCAGCAGCTTTTCCCAGGCCTGGGACGAGCAGTACTTC